This T cell receptor (beta chain) was profiled in a study of response to subunit inactivated influenza vaccine. Findings of the study overall: Each seasonal influenza vaccination recruits few new T cells, the authors suggested.

This clonotype was found a few times. Its antigen is currently unknown. TCRdb reprocessed the RT-PCR reads via MiXCR and lists one record per CDR3 protein. The profile shows over 750,000 distinct CDR3 sequences, approximately 21% of them singletons. Trimming removed 8 bases from V and 2 bases from J, with 13 bases in between. Per the germline V gene, CDR1 is MDHEN and CDR2 is SYDVKM. The CDR3 contains 13 residues. The sequence was collected from a man in his fifties or sixties who received an inactivated influenza vaccine. This rearrangement joins TRBV28 to TRBJ2-7; the D call may be TRBD1 or TRBD2 (5 bases each). Sequenced here: PBMCs from blood, sampled more than 4 days after vaccination. The DNA of the CDR3 is TGTGCCAGCGGTGGGGGATCCACCTACGAGCAGTACTTC. It specifies CASGGGSTYEQYF.